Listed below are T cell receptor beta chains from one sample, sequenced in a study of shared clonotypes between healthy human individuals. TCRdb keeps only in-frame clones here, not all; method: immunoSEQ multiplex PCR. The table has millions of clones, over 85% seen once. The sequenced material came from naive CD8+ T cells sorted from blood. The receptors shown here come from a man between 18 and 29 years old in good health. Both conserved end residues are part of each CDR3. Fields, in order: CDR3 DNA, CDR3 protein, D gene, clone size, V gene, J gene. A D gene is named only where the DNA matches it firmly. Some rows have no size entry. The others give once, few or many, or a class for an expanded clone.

TGTGCCAGCAGCTTAGGGGTAGGGGGTCCCGAAAACATTCAGTACTTC,CASSLGVGGPENIQYF,NA,NA,TRBV7-3,TRBJ2-4
TGCGCCAGCAGCCAAGATTCGGTTCGTTACAATGAGCAGTTCTTC,CASSQDSVRYNEQFF,NA,NA,TRBV4-3,TRBJ2-1
TGTGCCAGCAGCTTGGGGACTGGGCTTATGGCCCTCCACTTT,CASSLGTGLMALHF,NA,NA,TRBV13,TRBJ1-6
TGTGCCAGCAGCCTCCGCTCAGTTGAAGCTTTCTTT,CASSLRSVEAFF,NA,NA,TRBV13,TRBJ1-1
TGTGCCAGCAGCCACCCGGAGGCTGAGGCTACGCAGTATTTT,CASSHPEAEATQYF,NA,NA,TRBV13,TRBJ2-3
TGTGCCAGCAGACCCCTGGGGGGGGACCCAGATACGCAGTATTTT,CASRPLGGDPDTQYF,TRBD2,NA,TRBV2,TRBJ2-3
TGTGCCAGCAGTTCACGACAGGCCTACGAGCAGTACTTC,CASSSRQAYEQYF,NA,NA,TRBV6-5,TRBJ2-7
TGTGCCAGCAGCGTAGGAGGGAGCGCCTACGAGCAGTACTTC,CASSVGGSAYEQYF,NA,NA,TRBV9,TRBJ2-7
TGTGCCAGCAGTTATCCCGGACAGCGACATAATGAAAAACTGTTTTTT,CASSYPGQRHNEKLFF,NA,NA,TRBV2,TRBJ1-4
TGTGCCAGCAGTATAGTCCGACAGGGGGCCTACGAGCAGTACTTC,CASSIVRQGAYEQYF,TRBD1,NA,TRBV2,TRBJ2-7
TGTGCCAGCAGTGGGGGACAGGGGGCTTACAATGAGCAGTTCTTC,CASSGGQGAYNEQFF,TRBD1,NA,TRBV2,TRBJ2-1
TGTGCCAGCAGCTTAACCATTCTGACAGGGTTAAGCACAGATACGCAGTATTTT,CASSLTILTGLSTDTQYF,TRBD1,NA,TRBV7-8,TRBJ2-3
TGCGCCAGCAGCTTGGAGGAGGGGGAACCTCAGCCCCAGCATTTT,CASSLEEGEPQPQHF,NA,NA,TRBV5-1,TRBJ1-5
TGTGCCAGCAGCTTGGCGGGAGGCTCGTCTTTTGACCAGTACTTC,CASSLAGGSSFDQYF,TRBD2,NA,TRBV5-6,TRBJ2-5
TGTGCCAGCAGTGAACGCAGGGTGGATCAGCCCCAGCATTTT,CASSERRVDQPQHF,NA,NA,TRBV6-1,TRBJ1-5
TGTGCCAGCAGTACAACAGGGGTGACGGGACGGACTGAAGCTTTCTTT,CASSTTGVTGRTEAFF,TRBD1,NA,TRBV2,TRBJ1-1
TGCGCCAGCAGCCCGAGACTAGCGGGGGCCTACACAGATACGCAGTATTTT,CASSPRLAGAYTDTQYF,TRBD2,once,TRBV4-1,TRBJ2-3
TGTGCCTGGAGTGTTACAGGGGCTCAGCCCCAGCATTTT,CAWSVTGAQPQHF,TRBD1,once,TRBV30,TRBJ1-5
TGCGCCAGCAGCAGACCGGTCGCTACTCCGGGACTAGCGGGAATGGACCTCTACAATGAGCAGTTCTTC,CASSRPVATPGLAGMDLYNEQFF,TRBD2,NA,TRBV5-1,TRBJ2-1
TGTGCCAGCAGTTACGAGCGGGGGCTCTCCTACGAGCAGTACTTC,CASSYERGLSYEQYF,TRBD2,NA,TRBV6-5,TRBJ2-7
TGTGCCACCAGCAGCGGGACAGGGGCTAGTGAGCAGTTCTTC,CATSSGTGASEQFF,TRBD1,NA,TRBV15,TRBJ2-1
TGTGCCAGCAGCTTAGACAGGAGCACAGATACGCAGTATTTT,CASSLDRSTDTQYF,NA,NA,TRBV7-8,TRBJ2-3
TGTGCCAGCAGCTCGGAATTACAGGAATCTGGGGCCAACGTCCTGACTTTC,CASSSELQESGANVLTF,NA,NA,TRBV13,TRBJ2-6
TGTGCCAGCAGTTACTCGACAGGGGAGCCAGATACGCAGTATTTT,CASSYSTGEPDTQYF,TRBD1,NA,TRBV6-5,TRBJ2-3
TGTGCCAGCAGTTCTGGGGGGGACGGCTACACCTTC,CASSSGGDGYTF,NA,NA,TRBV27,TRBJ1-2
TGTGCCAGCAGTTTTTTGGAACAGGGCAACACTGAAGCTTTCTTT,CASSFLEQGNTEAFF,NA,NA,TRBV27,TRBJ1-1
TGTGCCAGCACCACCCTCGAGGCGCGCACCGGGGAGCTGTTTTTT,CASTTLEARTGELFF,NA,NA,TRBV7-8,TRBJ2-2
TGTGCCAGCTCACCACCGGTGCTCGCCGTAAACACCGGGGAGCTGTTTTTT,CASSPPVLAVNTGELFF,NA,once,TRBV18,TRBJ2-2
TGTGCCAGCAGTGAAGATAAGGGTCCCCTGACTGAAGCTTTCTTT,CASSEDKGPLTEAFF,NA,NA,TRBV2,TRBJ1-1
TGTGCCAGCAGCGAGGAGGACAGAGAAGAGACCCAGTACTTC,CASSEEDREETQYF,NA,once,TRBV9,TRBJ2-5
TGTGCCAGTAGTCCCGACAGGGGGGTTAGCTCCTACGAGCAGTACTTC,CASSPDRGVSSYEQYF,TRBD1,NA,TRBV19,TRBJ2-7
TGCAGCGTTTTGGAGGGTGGGGGCAATCAGCCCCAGCATTTT,CSVLEGGGNQPQHF,NA,NA,TRBV29-1,TRBJ1-5